This T cell receptor beta chain was recovered during a study of blood T cells in healthy people across ages. Study context: Researchers report that template switching captured about one barcoded beta molecule per two T cells.

Germline loops: CDR1 SGHDN, CDR2 FVKESK. Trimming pared 3 bases from V and 7 bases from J, leaving 16 bases between. The CDR3 has 15 amino acids. Using a J-beta primer mix together with a sample-barcoded 5' primer, a second PCR was run for about 6 to 11 cycles. TCRdb ran MiXCR on the 5' RACE reads and lists one entry per CDR3 protein. This table holds 1.5 million or so distinct CDR3 sequences, 42% found once. Total RNA amounts of at least 5 micrograms were extracted per sample. Study conclusions and caveats: Age showed a roughly linear inverse relationship with TCR beta diversity per million T cells. For the donors, CMV status was unknown and possibly confounded expanded clonotype changes.

Notes on this clonotype: The antigen remains unidentified.

This chain links TRBV14 with TRBJ2-1, with D tentatively TRBD1 or TRBD2 (5 bases each). The sequence was collected from a woman younger than 30 in good health. The sequencing sample was made of blood. The CDR3 region has the DNA TGTGCCAGCAGCCACCTGGGGGACGGGCTGAATGAGCAGTTCTTC. It translates to CASSHLGDGLNEQFF.